A selection of T cell receptor beta chains follows, all from one sample in a study of T cells expressing NK-cell markers. TCRdb re-called the 5' RACE reads and gives one entry per CDR3 protein, without DNA. In all, the sample yields some 280,000 distinct CDR3 sequences. Sequencing input: blood T cells: a sorted CD56 or NKG2C T cell subset, CD4+ or CD8+ T cells, or bulk PBMC T cells (not recorded which). The receptors stem from a young man in good health. Both conserved end residues are part of each CDR3. Each record gives: V gene, J gene, CDR3 protein.

V: TRBV6-6
J: TRBJ2-5
CDR3: CASRGRSQETQYF

V: TRBV7-3
J: TRBJ2-5
CDR3: CASSLGRTSTETQYF

V: TRBV7-9
J: TRBJ2-5
CDR3: CASRGIGRQETQYF

V: TRBV4-2
J: TRBJ2-1
CDR3: CASSRDRGKYNEQFF

V: TRBV6-1
J: TRBJ2-1
CDR3: CASRLTGTSGRFEQFF

V: TRBV9
J: TRBJ1-1
CDR3: CASSVGRDKNTEAFF

V: TRBV5-4
J: TRBJ2-3
CDR3: CASSLAVGGANTQYF

V: TRBV7-8
J: TRBJ2-1
CDR3: CASSAVWEQFF

V: TRBV12-3/TRBV12-4
J: TRBJ2-7
CDR3: CASSHFSYEQYF

V: TRBV20-1
J: TRBJ2-1
CDR3: CSARVASGGFYYNEQFF

V: TRBV7-8
J: TRBJ1-5
CDR3: CASSLAWGSGNQPQHF

V: TRBV10-3
J: TRBJ1-4
CDR3: CASEGRLNEKLFF

V: TRBV3-1
J: TRBJ1-1
CDR3: CASSPRTEGTEAFF

V: TRBV7-2
J: TRBJ2-3
CDR3: CASSDDSTDTQYF

V: TRBV12-3/TRBV12-4
J: TRBJ2-2
CDR3: CASSRNAGVVTGELFF

V: TRBV27
J: TRBJ2-5
CDR3: CATMAVPGQETQYF

V: TRBV20-1
J: TRBJ2-5
CDR3: CSAIPTSGQETQYF

V: TRBV7-9
J: TRBJ1-2
CDR3: CASSLGDSPNYGYTF

V: TRBV5-1
J: TRBJ2-1
CDR3: CASSPGTGYNEQFF

V: TRBV15
J: TRBJ2-7
CDR3: CATSRVGFEQYF

V: TRBV4-1
J: TRBJ1-1
CDR3: CASSQGEVEGTEAFF

V: TRBV4-3
J: TRBJ2-2
CDR3: CASSQRTSPRTGELFF

V: TRBV10-3
J: TRBJ1-3
CDR3: CAISDRRSGNTIYF

V: TRBV27
J: TRBJ2-7
CDR3: CASSVRDRREQYF

V: TRBV24-1
J: TRBJ2-1
CDR3: CATSDPRWNEQFF

V: TRBV20-1
J: TRBJ2-1
CDR3: CSGQSSGRWNEQFF

V: TRBV5-5
J: TRBJ2-7
CDR3: CASSPGVYEQYF

V: TRBV6-1
J: TRBJ1-1
CDR3: CASRGRGDTEAFF

V: TRBV30
J: TRBJ2-1
CDR3: CAWSVAGVTYNEQFF

V: TRBV5-1
J: TRBJ1-5
CDR3: CASSLMTGGNQPQHF

V: TRBV20-1
J: TRBJ2-3
CDR3: CSARDYRARDTQYF

V: TRBV5-4
J: TRBJ2-7
CDR3: CASSWGGRAGSYEQYF

V: TRBV6-5
J: TRBJ1-4
CDR3: CASSYSGRGDEKLFF